This T cell receptor beta chain was observed in a study of CD8 T cells in Susac syndrome (dated 2019 in TCRdb). About the study as a whole: Repertoire sequencing was used to test whether CD8+ T cell activation and differentiation in Susac syndrome was antigen driven. CD8+ T cell repertoire clonality was compared between about a dozen healthy donors, some 14 Susac syndrome patients and roughly 15 multiple sclerosis patients. Here is what the overall study found, with its caveats: The number of individuals in the TCR sequencing and HLA analysis was recognized as being relatively small.

RNA was extracted using the RNeasy kit, and about 0.45 to 1 ug of the RNA was reverse transcribed with random hexamers. The immunoSEQ multiplex PCR assay, covering 54 Vbeta and 13 Jbeta segments, was used to amplify TCR beta CDR3 regions. Bias from PCR amplification was corrected by using a synthetic template baseline for primer optimization and for computational correction. In the paper's pipeline: Reads were assigned to V, D and J genes according to IMGT and analyzed in immunoSEQ Analyzer, with only productive sequences retained. Clonality was computed as one minus Shannon entropy normalized by log2 of the number of productive unique sequences. For each patient and control, public and private clones were evaluated among the 100 most prevalent clones. Susac-specific clones were defined as absent from healthy and MS cohorts, 1052 published viral clones and other ImmuneACCESS disease sequences. TCRdb redid the processing of the public reads, applying fastp at Q25 and MiXCR, and retained in-frame beta chains. When rows share a CDR3 protein, they turn into one entry using the most common DNA and genes. The V and J calls and clone size are TCRdb's, not the authors'. The sample table shows about 430,000 distinct CDR3 sequences, and around 85% are seen once. In total, the top ten clones hold roughly 0.1% of the sample.

Taken from cysteine to phenylalanine, the CDR3 has 17 residues. The sequence is cut down to CDR3 DNA, 51 bases in frame from base 1. As encoded in the germline V gene, CDR1 is SNHLY while CDR2 is FYNNEI. The germline V end is reduced by 3 bases and the J end by 9 bases; junction bases left unmatched: 17. Peripheral blood CD8+ and CD4+ T cells from healthy donors, Susac syndrome patients and multiple sclerosis patients were profiled by high-throughput TCR beta sequencing. The multiple sclerosis controls were treatment-naive patients who had stable or active relapsing-remitting disease and met the revised McDonald criteria. Bulk CD8+ and CD4+ T cells were purified by magnetic negative isolation, while CD8+ TEMRA cells were enriched using FACS. Blood was collected in EDTA tubes and processed within 24 hours, with PBMCs isolated through density gradient centrifugation. PBMCs intended for TCR sequencing were frozen in liquid nitrogen and were later thawed in a 37 degrees C water bath. The sorted or isolated CD4+, CD8+ and CD8+ TEMRA cells reached a purity of at least 90%.

Comment on this clonotype: Its antigen is not yet known. Nothing much larger sits one base from this clone, and base qualities are not available.

The sequence joins TRBV2 to TRBJ2-1, and TRBD2 matches 7 of the central bases. Sequenced input: CD8+ T cells from PBMCs. The sequence derives from a human donor with multiple sclerosis. The CDR3 reads CASSEGRTGGTISEQFF. DNA sequence: TGTGCCAGCAGTGAGGGCAGGACGGGAGGAACAATAAGTGAGCAGTTCTTC.